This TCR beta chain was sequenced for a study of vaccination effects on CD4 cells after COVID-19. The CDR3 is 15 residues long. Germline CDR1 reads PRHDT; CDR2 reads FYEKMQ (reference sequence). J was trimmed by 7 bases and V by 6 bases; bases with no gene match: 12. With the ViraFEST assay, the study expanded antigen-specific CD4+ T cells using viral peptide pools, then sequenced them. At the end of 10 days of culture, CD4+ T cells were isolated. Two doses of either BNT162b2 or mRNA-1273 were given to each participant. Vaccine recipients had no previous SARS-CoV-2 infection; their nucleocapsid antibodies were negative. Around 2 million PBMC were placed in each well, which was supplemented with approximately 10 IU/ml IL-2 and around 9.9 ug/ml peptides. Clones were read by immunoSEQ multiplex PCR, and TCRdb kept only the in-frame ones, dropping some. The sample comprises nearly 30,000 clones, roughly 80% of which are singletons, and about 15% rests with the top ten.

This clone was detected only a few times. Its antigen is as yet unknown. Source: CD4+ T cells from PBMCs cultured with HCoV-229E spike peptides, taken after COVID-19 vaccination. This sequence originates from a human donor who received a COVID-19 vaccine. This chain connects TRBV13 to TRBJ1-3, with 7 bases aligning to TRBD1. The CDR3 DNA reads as TGTGCCAGCAGGGACCGGGACAGCCCGATGAACACCATATATTTT. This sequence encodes CASRDRDSPMNTIYF. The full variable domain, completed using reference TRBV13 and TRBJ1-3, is AAGVIQSPRHLIKEKRETATLKCYPIPRHDTVYWYQQGPGQDPQFLISFYEKMQSDKGSIPDRFSAQQFSDYHSELNMSSLELGDSALYFCASRDRDSPMNTIYFGEGSWLTVV.